The T cell receptor beta chain under discussion was sequenced for a study of Graves' ophthalmopathy and Graves' hyperthyroidism (dated by TCRdb to the late 2010s). Study-level background: Peripheral blood was collected at initial diagnosis, prior to any treatment. To tell Graves' ophthalmopathy apart from Graves' hyperthyroidism, and to predict which patients would progress to ophthalmopathy, the study relied on TCR beta repertoire signatures. In total, under 150 blood samples were TCR-sequenced: around 42 ophthalmopathy, about 75 hyperthyroidism and roughly 17 hyperthyroidism-to-ophthalmopathy patients. A discovery set of 95 to 100 patients (about 45 ophthalmopathy, 57 stable hyperthyroidism) was enrolled to explore V-J signatures distinguishing ophthalmopathy from hyperthyroidism. The independent validation cohort included about 19 hyperthyroidism patients plus 17 patients who later progressed from hyperthyroidism to ophthalmopathy. In over 5 hyperthyroidism patients, the T-cell repertoire of thyroid tissue was compared with the T-cell repertoire of blood. After sampling, hyperthyroidism patients received methimazole starting at 30 mg daily, and ophthalmopathy patients received high-dose intravenous methylprednisolone.

Ophthalmopathy patients were characterized by moderately to severely active disease, a Clinical Activity Score of at least 3, a NOSPECS grade of at least 4, and a disease duration under 3 months. Patients with other autoimmune diseases, uncontrolled infections, pregnancy or lactation were excluded. Clinical symptoms, serum thyroxine, TRAb, thyroid ultrasound and orbital computed tomography formed the basis of the diagnosis. Ficoll-Paque density gradient centrifugation was used to isolate PBMCs from 10 ml of fresh peripheral blood. Trizol reagent was used to extract the total RNA, and its quality was then checked on an Agilent 2100 Bioanalyzer. What the authors observed across the whole study: Among expanded thyroid clonotypes with frequency above 0.001, most also showed up in blood, which suggests that blood repertoires may reflect the thyroid immune response. No statistical method was used to predetermine the sample size, and group allocation was not hidden from the investigators. In cross-validation, the 13-signature model distinguished ophthalmopathy from stable hyperthyroidism with 85% to 90% sensitivity and nearly 82% specificity, and in the test set the corresponding values were around 78% and 73%. In validation, the model predicted ophthalmopathy progression with about 71% sensitivity and around 72% specificity; 12 predicted patients were CT-confirmed with GO in a median of about 6.2 months.

V loses 9 bases at its end and J loses 6 bases; junction bases beyond the gene matches: 8. The CDR3, cysteine through phenylalanine, is 13 amino acids long. Solely the CDR3 DNA is kept, with 39 bases framed from the first base. Sequences MGHDK (CDR1) and SYGVNS (CDR2) are obtained from the germline V gene. For repertoire sequencing, the TCR beta CDR3 regions were amplified from RNA transcripts. The first round of RT-PCR was done with HTBI primers and the Qiagen OneStep RT-PCR kit, and was followed by a second round of multiplex PCR, then size selection and purification. The libraries underwent paired-end sequencing with 100 bp reads on an Illumina HiSeq2000. In the authors' own workflow: SOAPnuke was used for read processing, and reads with adapters, uncalled bases, a mean Phred below 15, or no exact constant-primer or identifier match were discarded. High-quality paired reads were merged with COPE v1.2.5. Each unique nucleotide sequence was treated as a clonotype, and MiTCR v1.1 was used to align the clonotypes to the IMGT TRB V, D and J references. The analysis was limited to V-J combinations with a frequency above 0.0001, which together covered 99.2% of repertoires. A TCR clonal expansion and chaos score per V-J combination was defined as the ratio of F50 clonal expansion to chaos observed in the TCRdist matrix. Welch's t-statistics and random forest were used to reduce the features to about 12 V-J combinations, which were then used as input to a naive Bayes classifier. Thyroid-blood repertoire similarity was quantified with the Morisita-Horn index. TCRdb trimmed public reads at Q25 via fastp, called clones via MiXCR and kept in-frame beta chains. Every distinct CDR3 protein forms one entry, paired with its most common genes and DNA. It is TCRdb's table, rather than the study itself, that gives the V and J calls and clone size. This sample gives about 740,000 distinct CDR3 sequences in total; 35% to 50% of them show up just once. Approximately 43% of the sample comes from the top ten.

This clonotype appeared a single time. The antigen this receptor binds is unknown. Base-call qualities are not available, and no considerably larger clone is one nucleotide away. Single-read evidence is weak. The chain was built from TRBV25-1 and TRBJ1-1, and 9 junction bases match TRBD1. The TCR comes from an adult man with Graves' ophthalmopathy. The material sequenced was peripheral blood. The CDR3 protein is CASPNHRGPEAFF. The nucleotide sequence reads TGTGCCAGTCCAAACCACAGGGGGCCTGAAGCTTTCTTT.